The table lists the clone carrying this T cell receptor beta chain with a few counts. Its cognate antigen is unknown. Multiplex touch-down PCR with TRB-A/B primers amplified rearranged V-D-J TRB sequences. Each CDR3 protein gets one entry after TCRdb re-called the multiplex PCR reads with MiXCR. Counted here are about 18,000 distinct CDR3 sequences, 45% to 50% occurring once; the ten biggest clones make up approximately 10%. This specimen belongs to a study of T cell repertoires in aging, cancer and after chemotherapy. Study-level findings and limits: Untreated cancer patients had significantly lower blood TCR diversity than age-matched healthy donors. Rebound thymic output was suggested by rising median generation probability during chemotherapy in each cancer cohort.

Peripheral blood genomic DNA, not sorted cells or RNA, was the template. The TCR originated in a human donor in good health. The sequencing input was blood.

The CDR3 DNA sequence: TGTGCCAGCAGTGAAGCGGGACTAGCGGTTGAGCAGTTCTTC. Its protein is CASSEAGLAVEQFF. The rearrangement links TRBV6-1 to TRBJ2-1; TRBD2 matches 11 bases. Unmatched junction bases numbered 1, after V lost 0 bases and J lost 9 bases. In germline, CDR1 is MNHNS, CDR2 SASEGT. The CDR3 loop spans 14 amino acids.